A single sample is the source of the 13 T cell receptor beta chains below, sequenced in a study of blood T cell repertoires in COVID-19. Clones were sequenced by immunoSEQ multiplex PCR, and TCRdb holds only the in-frame ones, with some missing. Of 200,000 to 300,000 clones detected, 84% appear once; the ten largest clones hold roughly 8.6%. Material: peripheral blood. These TCRs come from a human donor in a cohort sampled during active COVID-19.

The gene calls are TRBV19 and TRBJ1-1; TRBD1 might be the D (6 bases). Germline CDR1 LNHDA, CDR2 SQIVND (reference sequence). The CDR3 loop spans 15 amino acids. The germline V and J ends were trimmed by 2 bases and 0 bases, with 10 bases remaining between them. In DNA, the CDR3 is TGTGCCAGTAGTATACGAGGGGGACTGAACACTGAAGCTTTCTTT. Its translation is CASSIRGGLNTEAFF.

The V and J genes are TRBV15 and TRBJ1-2; D is undetermined. Germline CDR1 and CDR2: LNHNV and YYDKDF (reference sequence). Trimming took off 1 base at V and 0 bases at J, with 12 bases between the two ends. This CDR3 is 16 amino acids long. Here the CDR3 DNA reads TGTGCCACCAGCAGAGGACGGGAGGCAGCTAACTATGGCTACACCTTC. It translates to CATSRGREAANYGYTF.

Only a few counts were recorded for this clone. The chain couples TRBV7-9 to TRBJ2-5; 7 nucleotides line up with TRBD1. The junction had 3 bases not matched to a gene; V was cut back by 0 bases and J by 5 bases. The CDR3 has 14 amino acids. From germline, CDR1 is SEHNR and CDR2 FQNEAQ (reference sequence). Here the CDR3 DNA reads TGTGCCAGCAGCTTAGCAGGGGGCGGCGAGACCCAGTACTTC. Protein sequence: CASSLAGGGETQYF.

This clone was detected only once. The chain has TRBV5-1 and TRBJ2-1; tentatively, D is TRBD2 (6 bases). The V gene lost 3 bases and the J gene lost 2 bases, with 15 bases spanning the gap. Germline-derived CDR1 and CDR2 are SGHRS and YFSETQ. There are 16 residues in the CDR3. For the CDR3, the DNA is TGCGCCAGCAGCTGGGAAAGCGGGCCACCCTACAATGAGCAGTTCTTC. Amino acid sequence: CASSWESGPPYNEQFF.

This chain joins TRBV6-5 and TRBJ1-4, with 7 bases fitting TRBD1. The CDR3 is made up of 14 amino acids. Unmatched junction bases numbered 5, after V lost 0 bases and J lost 10 bases. Germline V gives CDR1 MNHEY, CDR2 SVGAGI. The CDR3 DNA is TGTGCCAGCAGTTACTCCGGACAGGTGGGAAAACTGTTTTTT. The encoded protein is CASSYSGQVGKLFF.

The rearrangement joins TRBV6-5 to TRBJ1-1; TRBD1 agrees at 9 bases. The germline CDR1 and CDR2 sequences are MNHEY and SVGAGI. V shed 6 bases and J 6 bases; nucleotides not matched to a gene: 5. This CDR3 contains 13 residues. CDR3 nucleotides: TGTGCCAGCAGCTCGGGACAGGGCTCTGAAGCTTTCTTT. Residues: CASSSGQGSEAFF.

Remarks on this clone: At the DNA level, this CDR3 is encoded by other sequences in the same sample as well. The chain uses TRBV28 and TRBJ1-5; D is unclear. The CDR3 contains 13 residues. CDR1 is MDHEN and CDR2 is SYDVKM in the germline V gene. Trimming shortened V by 2 bases and J by 2 bases, and 4 bases separated the two germline ends. The CDR3, as DNA: TGTGCCAGCAGTTTAAGCGGCAATCAGCCCCAGCATTTT. This sequence encodes CASSLSGNQPQHF.

The CDR3 sequence is CASSPRVEAEAFF. In nucleotides, the CDR3 is TGTGCCAGTAGTCCCAGGGTTGAGGCTGAAGCTTTCTTT. The V and J genes are TRBV19 and TRBJ1-1; D is possibly TRBD1 (5 bases). This CDR3 is built from 13 residues. Germline V CDR1 and CDR2: LNHDA, SQIVND (reference sequence). Trimming pared 5 bases from V and 6 bases from J, leaving 13 bases between.

The sample holds a few counts of this clone. V is TRBV19 and J is TRBJ2-1; 8 positions agree with TRBD2. Germline V lookup: CDR1 LNHDA, CDR2 SQIVND (reference sequence). The CDR3 extends over 14 amino acids. Germline trimming cut 5 bases from V and 4 bases from J; bases unmatched to any gene: 4. CDR3 sequence reads: CASSLGLGYNEQFF. As DNA, the CDR3 is TGTGCCAGTAGTTTGGGACTAGGTTACAATGAGCAGTTCTTC.

The CDR3 DNA follows: TGTGCCAGCGATCTATCGGGGATCAACGAGCAGTACTTC. The encoded protein is CASDLSGINEQYF. The chain has TRBV7-9 and TRBJ2-7; maybe TRBD2 (5 bases). Per germline, CDR1 SEHNR and CDR2 FQNEAQ (reference sequence). V lost 8 bases and J lost 5, with 16 bases in between. This CDR3 has 13 amino acids. Combining the CDR3 with reference TRBV7-9 and TRBJ2-7 gives the whole variable domain DTGVSQNPRHKITKRGQNVTFRCDPISEHNRLYWYRQTLGQGPEFLTYFQNEAQLEKSRLLSDRFSAERPKGSFSTLEIQRTEQGDSAMYLCASDLSGINEQYFGPGTRLTVT.

The table lists this clone with a count of one. This chain uses TRBV7-2 with TRBJ2-3, with 15 bases identical to TRBD2. The germline gives CDR1 SGHTA, CDR2 FQGNSA. This CDR3 is built from 15 residues. V trimming: 5 bases; J trimming: 9 bases; junction bases outside the gene matches: 6. In nucleotides, the CDR3 is TGTGCCAGCAGCACCGGGACTAGCGGGGGGCTAACGCAGTATTTT. Its translation is CASSTGTSGGLTQYF. Drawing the rest from reference TRBV7-2 and TRBJ2-3, the complete variable domain is GAGVSQSPSNKVTEKGKDVELRCDPISGHTALYWYRQSLGQGLEFLIYFQGNSAPDKSGLPSDRFSAERTGGSVSTLTIQRTQQEDSAVYLCASSTGTSGGLTQYFGPGTRLTVL.

The chain is built from TRBV27 and TRBJ2-3; D is unresolved. Trimming cost V 4 bases and J 0 bases, with 11 bases left between them. This CDR3 is built from 15 residues. Germline CDR1 is MNHEY and CDR2 is SMNVEV (reference sequence). This chain's CDR3 is CASSWSLTSTDTQYF. CDR3 DNA: TGTGCCAGCAGTTGGAGCTTAACTAGCACAGATACGCAGTATTTT.

The chain uses TRBV19 and TRBJ1-6; maybe TRBD1 (5 bases). Trimming removed 3 bases from V and 7 bases from J, with 10 bases in between. Germline lookup yields CDR1 LNHDA and CDR2 SQIVND (reference sequence). The CDR3 is 14 amino acids. CDR3 in amino acids: CASSIRQINSPLHF. The CDR3 DNA follows: TGTGCCAGTAGTATCCGACAGATAAATTCACCCCTCCACTTT.